Listed below are T cell receptor beta chains from one sample, sequenced in a study of blood T cells in healthy people across ages. TCRdb reprocessed the 5' RACE reads with MiXCR, giving one entry per CDR3 protein. Among under 850,000 distinct CDR3 sequences listed, about 34% were seen once. Sample: blood. The receptors come from a man aged 18 to 30 in good health. CDR3s leave out the opening cysteine and the closing phenylalanine or tryptophan.

v_call cdr3_aa
TRBV6-1 AIINRGRIDYGYT
TRBV12-3/TRBV12-4 VSRFSTDTRY
TRBV29-1 SVYPETDTQY
TRBV7-2 ASNPGSSGGYYEQY
TRBV29-1 SAAGTSGSSYEQY
TRBV20-1 SAMGASKGTTEAF
TRBV6-5 ASARQGHTGELF
TRBV24-1 ATSDWDRADEQF
TRBV20-1 SGFNSQETQY
TRBV5-1 ASSLIHRGSSYNEQF
TRBV20-1 SANRNYEQY
TRBV21-1 ASSKFYRVRAGSEQF
TRBV20-1 SARVPSGGVRSYNEQF